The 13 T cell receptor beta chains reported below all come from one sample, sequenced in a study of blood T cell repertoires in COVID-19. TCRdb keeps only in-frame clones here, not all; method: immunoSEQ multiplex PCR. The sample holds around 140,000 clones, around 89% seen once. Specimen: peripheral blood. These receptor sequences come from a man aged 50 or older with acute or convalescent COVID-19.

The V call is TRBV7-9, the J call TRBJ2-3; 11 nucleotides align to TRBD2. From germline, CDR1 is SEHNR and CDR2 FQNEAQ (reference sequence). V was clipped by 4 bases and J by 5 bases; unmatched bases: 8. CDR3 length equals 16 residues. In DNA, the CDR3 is TGTGCCAGCAGCTCAACGGGGCTAGCGGGAGGAGATACGCAGTATTTT. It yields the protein CASSSTGLAGGDTQYF. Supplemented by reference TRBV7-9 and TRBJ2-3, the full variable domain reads DTGVSQNPRHKITKRGQNVTFRCDPISEHNRLYWYRQTLGQGPEFLTYFQNEAQLEKSRLLSDRFSAERPKGSFSTLEIQRTEQGDSAMYLCASSSTGLAGGDTQYFGPGTRLTVL.

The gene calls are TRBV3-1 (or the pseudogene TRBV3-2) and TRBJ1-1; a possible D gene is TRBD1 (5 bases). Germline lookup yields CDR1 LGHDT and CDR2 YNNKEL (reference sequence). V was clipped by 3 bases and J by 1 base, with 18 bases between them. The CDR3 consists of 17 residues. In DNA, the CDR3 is TGTGCCAGCAGCCATAACAAAGGAAACAGGCGGAACACTGAAGCTTTCTTT. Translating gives CASSHNKGNRRNTEAFF.

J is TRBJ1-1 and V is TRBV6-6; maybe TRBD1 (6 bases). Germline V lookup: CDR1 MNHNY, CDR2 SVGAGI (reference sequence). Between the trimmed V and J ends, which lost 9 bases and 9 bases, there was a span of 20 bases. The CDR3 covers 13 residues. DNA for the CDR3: TGTGCCAGTTCCTTAGGTCCAGGGGACCAAGCTTTCTTT. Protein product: CASSLGPGDQAFF.

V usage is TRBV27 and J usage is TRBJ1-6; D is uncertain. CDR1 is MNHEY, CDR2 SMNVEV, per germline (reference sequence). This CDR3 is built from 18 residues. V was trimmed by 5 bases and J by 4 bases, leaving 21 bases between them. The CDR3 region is CASSGRSGEHIYNSPLHF. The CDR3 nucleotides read TGTGCCAGCAGTGGCAGATCCGGAGAGCACATTTATAATTCACCCCTCCACTTT.

The chain's CDR3 is CASSPRGNNSPLHF. The CDR3 nucleotides read TGTGCCAGCAGTCCTAGGGGGAATAATTCACCCCTCCACTTT. The chain links TRBV6-6 to TRBJ1-6; tentatively, D is TRBD1 (6 bases). The CDR3 spans 14 residues. Trimming left V 5 bases short and J 5 bases short, with 10 bases between. Germline V lookup: CDR1 MNHNY, CDR2 SVGAGI (reference sequence).

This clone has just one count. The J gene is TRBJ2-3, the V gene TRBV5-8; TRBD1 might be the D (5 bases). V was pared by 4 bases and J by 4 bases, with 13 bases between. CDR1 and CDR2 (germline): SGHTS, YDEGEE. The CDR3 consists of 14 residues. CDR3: CASSHRNDADTQYF. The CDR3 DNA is TGTGCCAGCAGCCACAGGAACGACGCAGATACGCAGTATTTT.

The DNA for the CDR3 is TGTGCCAGCAGCTTGGGGACAGGGCCTGAAGCTTTCTTT. Translating gives CASSLGTGPEAFF. The rearrangement joins TRBV7-2 to TRBJ1-1, with 9 bases matching TRBD1. The germline CDR1 and CDR2 sequences are SGHTA and FQGNSA. With V trimmed by 3 bases and J by 6 bases, 2 bases remained unmatched. This CDR3 comprises 13 residues.

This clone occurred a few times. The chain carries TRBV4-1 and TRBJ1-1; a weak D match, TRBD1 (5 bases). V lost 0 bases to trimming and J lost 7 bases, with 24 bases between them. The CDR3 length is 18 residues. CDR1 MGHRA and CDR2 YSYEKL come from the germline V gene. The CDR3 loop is CASSQDKAGAGTTYEAFF. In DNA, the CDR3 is TGCGCCAGCAGCCAAGATAAAGCGGGCGCCGGGACGACTTATGAAGCTTTCTTT.

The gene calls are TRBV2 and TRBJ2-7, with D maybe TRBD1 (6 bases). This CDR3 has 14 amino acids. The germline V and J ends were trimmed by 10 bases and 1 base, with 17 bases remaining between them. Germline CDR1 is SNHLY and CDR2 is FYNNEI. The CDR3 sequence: CAISGHRASYEQYF. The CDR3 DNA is TGTGCCATATCGGGACACCGGGCGTCCTACGAGCAGTACTTC.

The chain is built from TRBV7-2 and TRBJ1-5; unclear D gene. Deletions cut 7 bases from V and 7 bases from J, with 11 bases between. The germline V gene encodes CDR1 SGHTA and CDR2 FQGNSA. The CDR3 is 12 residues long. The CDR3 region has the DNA TGTGCCAGCAACAATCGAAACCAGCCCCAGCATTTT. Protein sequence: CASNNRNQPQHF.

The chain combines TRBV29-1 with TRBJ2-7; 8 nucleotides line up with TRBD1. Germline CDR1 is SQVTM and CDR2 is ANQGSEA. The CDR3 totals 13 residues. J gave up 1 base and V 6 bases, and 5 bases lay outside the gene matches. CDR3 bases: TGCAGCGTCGGGGGACAGGTGTCCTACGAGCAGTACTTC. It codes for CSVGGQVSYEQYF.

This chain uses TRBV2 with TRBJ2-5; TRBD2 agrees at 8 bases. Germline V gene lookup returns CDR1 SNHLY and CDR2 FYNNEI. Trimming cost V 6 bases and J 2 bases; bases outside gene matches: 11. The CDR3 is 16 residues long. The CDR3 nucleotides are TGTGCCAGCAGGTCGGGACTAGTTACTTTTCAAGAGACCCAGTACTTC. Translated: CASRSGLVTFQETQYF.

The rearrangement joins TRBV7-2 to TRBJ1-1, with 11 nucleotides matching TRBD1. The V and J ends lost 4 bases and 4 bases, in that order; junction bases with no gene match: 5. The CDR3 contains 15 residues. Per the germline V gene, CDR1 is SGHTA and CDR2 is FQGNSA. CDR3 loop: CASSSGQGAFTEAFF. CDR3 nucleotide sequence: TGTGCCAGCAGCTCAGGACAGGGGGCATTCACTGAAGCTTTCTTT.